This T cell receptor beta chain was recovered during a study of Ad26.COV2.S vaccination and SARS-CoV-2 variants. Background on the study: Within the COV1001 Ad26.COV2.S trial arm, the donor was enrolled. Ad26.COV2.S, an intramuscular injection, was given once or twice 56 days apart.

Treatment given: some 20 received Ad26.COV2.S at low or high dose, single or two shots; five or six received placebo; per-sample allocation not given. Collection of samples fell on day 63 after the first vaccine or placebo injection. This CDR3 is 14 amino acids long. The V end was cut by 4 bases, the J end by 7 bases, with 16 bases between. CDR1 LNHDA and CDR2 SQIVND come from the germline V gene (reference sequence). Clones were sequenced by immunoSEQ multiplex PCR, and TCRdb holds only the in-frame ones, with some missing. The sample consists of about 390,000 clones, roughly 90% of them appearing once.

The receptor was derived from a person between 18 and 65 years old who received the Ad26.COV2.S COVID-19 vaccine or a placebo. The sample here was peripheral blood, taken in a trial of Ad26.COV2.S vaccine versus placebo. The chain couples TRBV19 to TRBJ1-1; a weak D match, TRBD1 (5 bases). In DNA form, the CDR3 reads TGTGCCAGTAGTAAAGTGGGGGGTCGGAATGAAGCTTTCTTT. As protein: CASSKVGGRNEAFF. Combining the CDR3 with reference TRBV19 and TRBJ1-1 gives the whole variable domain DGGITQSPKYLFRKEGQNVTLSCEQNLNHDAMYWYRQDPGQGLRLIYYSQIVNDFQKGDIAEGYSVSREKKESFPLTVTSAQKNPTAFYLCASSKVGGRNEAFFGQGTRLTVV.